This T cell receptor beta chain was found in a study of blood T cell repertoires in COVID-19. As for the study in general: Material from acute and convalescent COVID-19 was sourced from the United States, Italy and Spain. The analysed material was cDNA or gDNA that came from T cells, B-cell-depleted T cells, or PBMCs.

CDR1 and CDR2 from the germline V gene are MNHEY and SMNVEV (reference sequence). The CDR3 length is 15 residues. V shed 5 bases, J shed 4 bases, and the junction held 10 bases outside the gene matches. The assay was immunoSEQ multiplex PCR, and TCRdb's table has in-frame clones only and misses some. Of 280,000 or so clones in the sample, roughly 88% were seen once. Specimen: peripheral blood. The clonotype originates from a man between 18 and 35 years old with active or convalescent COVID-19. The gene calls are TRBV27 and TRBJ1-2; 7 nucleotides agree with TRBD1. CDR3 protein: CASSATQTGRYGYTF. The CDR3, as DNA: TGTGCCAGCAGTGCCACCCAGACAGGGCGCTATGGCTACACCTTC.